The clone carrying this T cell receptor beta chain was detected a few times. This CDR3 is 15 amino acids long. V lost 2 bases to trimming and J lost 0 bases, with 8 bases between them. CDR1 MNHEY and CDR2 SVGAGI come from the germline V gene. TCRdb ran MiXCR on the RACE reads and lists one entry per CDR3 protein. The sample lists 380,000 or so distinct CDR3 sequences, approximately 5.8% seen once, with about 8.2% in the top ten. This sample is drawn from a study of human T cells and chemical hapten exposure. Looking at the study overall: The variation in per-sample TCR yields arose mainly from small differences in pooled library volumes.

This sample's time point: pre-sensitization, week 0. Documented treatment: therapeutic diphenylcyclopropenone sensitization with weekly scalp DPC. The clonotype originates from a woman aged 18 to 35 with alopecia areata. Some clones in this sample may be carry-over from other donors' samples. The sample was whole blood, taken in connection with sensitization to the hapten diphenylcyclopropenone (DPC). The genes are TRBV6-5 and TRBJ1-3; D is ambiguous. The CDR3 loop reads CASSYGSDSGNTIYF. The CDR3 DNA is TGTGCCAGCAGTTACGGATCGGACTCTGGAAACACCATATATTTT.